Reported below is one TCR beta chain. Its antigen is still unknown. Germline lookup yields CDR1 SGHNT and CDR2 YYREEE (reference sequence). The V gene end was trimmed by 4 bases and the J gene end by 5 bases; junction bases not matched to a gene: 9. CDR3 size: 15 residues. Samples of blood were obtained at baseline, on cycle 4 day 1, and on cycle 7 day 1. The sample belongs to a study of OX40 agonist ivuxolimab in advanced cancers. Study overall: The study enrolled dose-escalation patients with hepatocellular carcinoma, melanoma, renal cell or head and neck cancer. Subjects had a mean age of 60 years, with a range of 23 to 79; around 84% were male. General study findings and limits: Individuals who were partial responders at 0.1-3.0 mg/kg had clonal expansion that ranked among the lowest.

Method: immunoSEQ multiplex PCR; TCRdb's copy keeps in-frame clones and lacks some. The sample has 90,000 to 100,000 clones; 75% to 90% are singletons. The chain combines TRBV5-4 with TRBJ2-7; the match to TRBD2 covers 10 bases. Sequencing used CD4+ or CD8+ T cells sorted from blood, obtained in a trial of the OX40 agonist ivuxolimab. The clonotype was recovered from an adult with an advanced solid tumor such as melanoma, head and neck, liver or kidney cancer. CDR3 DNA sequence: TGTGCCAGCAGCAAAAGACTAGCGGGTACGAACGAGCAGTACTTC. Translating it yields CASSKRLAGTNEQYF.